This TCR beta chain comes out of a study of T-cell memory formation after mild COVID-19. About the study: TCR clusters were mostly confined to one donor each.

CDR1 SGDLS and CDR2 YYNGEE come from the germline V gene. The CDR3 sequence is 14 residues long. With V trimmed by 3 bases and J by 7 bases, 4 bases remained unmatched. On this clonotype: Its antigen remains unknown.

Constant-segment primers served in 5'RACE that generated TCR alpha and TCR beta cDNA libraries bearing sample barcodes and UMIs. TCRdb redid the calling of the 5' RACE reads with MiXCR, one entry per CDR3 protein. The sample lists hundreds of thousands of distinct CDR3 sequences; 17% were seen once. Study-level findings and limits: There was no confirmation that second-wave clones peaking on day 37 were SARS-CoV-2 specific. While clones contracting from day 15 to 85 were balanced between CD4 and CD8, later expanders leaned CD4+.

This chain joins TRBV9 and TRBJ2-1; 10 bases align to TRBD1. This TCR was sampled from an adult woman who had mild COVID-19 (a few samples of this study predate the infection). Cell type and time point are not known. The material sequenced was PBMCs or a T cell subset sorted from them (not recorded which). CDR3 coding DNA: TGTGCCAGCAGCGGGGGACAGGGGATGAATGAGCAGTTCTTC. Translated, it gives CASSGGQGMNEQFF.